The sequence of this T cell receptor beta chain was determined in a study of OX40 agonist ivuxolimab in advanced cancers. Study-level information: All patients had ivuxolimab intravenously every 2 weeks at 0.01 to 10 mg/kg. Study findings and constraints: By week 6 at 0.1 to 3.0 mg/kg, blood CD4+ and CD8+ T cells had expanded clonally. Expanded clones were, on average, more numerous in CD8+ T cells than in CD4+. In a subset of nonresponders, normalized T-cell clonal expansion was also low.

As to this clone: The antigen remains unidentified. At one end, the junction sequence differs from germline, possibly due to a read error.

TCRdb's table, derived via immunoSEQ multiplex PCR, lists solely in-frame clones and lacks some. The sample lists 80,000 to 100,000 clones; approximately 91% were seen once. The V gene's germline CDR1 is SGHTS and CDR2 YDEGEE. The CDR3 contains 17 residues. This material consisted of CD4+ or CD8+ T cells sorted from blood, taken in a trial of the OX40 agonist ivuxolimab. The origin of this receptor is an adult with an advanced solid tumor such as melanoma, head and neck, liver or kidney cancer. The chain is built from TRBV5-8 and TRBJ2-7; 11 positions agree with TRBD2. The CDR3 DNA follows: TGTGCCAGCAGCGTGGCCCCTAGCGGGAGGTATGCCTACGAGCAGTGCTTC. Protein product: CASSVAPSGRYAYEQCF.